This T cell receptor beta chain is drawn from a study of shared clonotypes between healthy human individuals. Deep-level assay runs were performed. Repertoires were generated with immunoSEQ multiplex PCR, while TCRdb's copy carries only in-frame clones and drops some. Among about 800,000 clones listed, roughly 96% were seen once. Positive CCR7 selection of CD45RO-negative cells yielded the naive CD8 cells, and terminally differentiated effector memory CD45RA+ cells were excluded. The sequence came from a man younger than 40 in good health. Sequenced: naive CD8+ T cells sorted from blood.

The CDR3 loop is CASRAGQGESEQFF. DNA of the CDR3: TGTGCCAGCAGGGCTGGACAGGGCGAGAGTGAGCAGTTCTTC. V is TRBV9 and J is TRBJ2-1, with 8 bases aligning to TRBD1. Per the germline V gene, CDR1 is SGDLS and CDR2 is YYNGEE. V lost 5 bases, J lost 9 bases, and 10 bases stayed unmatched. The CDR3 runs 14 residues. Drawing the rest from reference TRBV9 and TRBJ2-1, the complete variable domain is DSGVTQTPKHLITATGQRVTLRCSPRSGDLSVYWYQQSLDQGLQFLIQYYNGEERAKGNILERFSAQQFPDLHSELNLSSLELGDSALYFCASRAGQGESEQFFGPGTRLTVL.